This T cell receptor beta chain was sequenced for a study of long-term antiretroviral therapy in people with HIV (dated by TCRdb to 2022 to 2024). Some background on the complete study: Collection of the earliest samples took place about a decade ahead of the 2015 WHO recommendation for immediate ART, at a time when ART was typically delayed until CD4 counts fell. From 25 to 30 adults with confirmed HIV infection, the cohort provided 192 cryopreserved PBMC samples, gathered serially across a mean of approximately six years (range 1-12). No cross-contamination during QIAcube processing was shown when test extractions of a monoclonal T-cell line were performed alongside about 30 polyclonal samples. Of the roughly 30 participants with HIV, roughly 10 were female. A retrospective serial study tested whether ART initiation and durable HIV suppression were associated with changes in peripheral blood TRB repertoire composition and diversity.

Inclusion was restricted to participants for whom at least one PBMC sample before ART initiation and at least two post-ART samples were available. All participants with HIV were treated in the United States of America. Before DNA extraction, cryopreserved samples of about 0.9-11 million PBMC were thawed and washed. At the time of the earliest PBMC sample, participants with HIV were aged between roughly 20 and 60 years. PBMC samples from each participant spanned 1-4 timepoints before ART initiation and 2-8 timepoints after ART initiation, with a median of 7 samples. For every participant, serial HIV viral load, CD4+ T-cell count, ART history and demographic data were obtained. Genomic DNA was extracted from unsorted PBMC with a Qiagen kit on a QIAcube, with processing performed in batches of 12 samples. Trimming takes 3 bases from V and 5 bases from J, and the germline ends sit 13 bases apart. The CDR3 has 14 amino acids, counting the end cysteine and phenylalanine. Of all the DNA, just the CDR3 is kept, 42 bases in frame from base 1. The germline V gene yields SGHTA for CDR1 and FQGNSA for CDR2.

Results and caveats for the whole study, not just this receptor: Inferences about post-ART repertoire changes are limited because no data were available on ART adherence, viral resistance or therapy changes. Samples dated from the mid-2000s to the late 2010s, and the ART regimens used may be less effective than current ones. Starting ART was linked to a significant rise in TRB diversity, yet even after long-term ART the diversity remained significantly lower than in transplant donor controls. Limited PBMC availability meant only the TCR beta chain was sequenced, without alpha chain pairing. Narrower CDR3 length ranges were observed in HIV repertoires than in controls, and an antigen-experienced repertoire with only a slight naive shift after ART was suggested by the network structure. Expanded TRB clones identified before ART initiation dominated the repertoire across all time points, though the dominance fluctuated and decreased in many PLHIV after ART. Because pre-ART samples had limited cell numbers, profiling was done on unsorted PBMC rather than on sorted CD4+ and CD8+ T cells.

Details on this clone: The antigen this receptor binds is unknown. Base qualities are not provided; no much larger clone lies one nucleotide away.

Sequencing of the TRB variable region was done with the immunoSEQ hsTCRB v3.0 assay at survey level resolution. A depth of about 40,000-55,000 T-cell genomes per sample was targeted for TRB sequencing. Pooled TRB libraries were sequenced on an Illumina MiSeq with a v3 150-cycle kit. Turning to the authors' computational methods: Repertoire analysis was performed in R inside a reproducible Nextflow workflow that covered QC, data transformation and analysis. Custom analyses were implemented in LymphoSeq2, an R package for AIRR-Seq data exploration. A few samples that produced fewer than 5000 total TRB sequences were removed, so 150 to 200 HIV repertoires were analyzed. Among the 180 or so HIV repertoires that were kept, almost 60 were collected before ART initiation and 120 to 140 were collected after ART initiation. Repertoires were downsampled to 5000 TRB nucleotide sequences, with summary statistics averaged over 100 downsampling iterations. Only TRB sequences with CDR3 regions of at least seven amino acids were retained for analysis. Diversity was assessed using a clonality score derived from Shannon entropy and using the Gini coefficient. In repertoire networks, the top 5000 CDR3 amino acid sequences were linked whenever an edit distance of one separated two sequences. Antigen specificity groups and MHC restriction were predicted for TRB CDR3 amino acid sequences with GLIPH2. To flag known CMV, EBV, HIV or tissue antigen associations, CDR3 amino acid sequences were matched against VDJdb and McPAS-TCR. Pre-ART, post-ART and control groups were compared with Wilcoxon signed-rank tests and Holm-Bonferroni correction. TCRdb took this table from immuneACCESS and kept in-frame rearrangements with V and J called. Such tables lack part of the clones; where checked against another copy, unresolved V genes explain under half of the gap, and the rest is unexplained. From that table come the V and J calls and clone size; the DNA was used to work out D and trimming. For this sample the table gives approximately 18,000 clones, of which under 85% were detected only once. The top ten hold around 14% of the sample.

The sequence is built from TRBV7-2 and TRBJ2-5; the D region possibly corresponds to TRBD1 (5 bases align). The TCR was taken from a man aged 25-40 years with HIV. The sample consisted of unsorted PBMCs, taken roughly 2.2 years before starting antiretroviral therapy. The encoded CDR3 is CASSLSQGLETQYF. The DNA reads TGTGCCAGCAGCTTGTCCCAGGGATTGGAGACCCAGTACTTC.